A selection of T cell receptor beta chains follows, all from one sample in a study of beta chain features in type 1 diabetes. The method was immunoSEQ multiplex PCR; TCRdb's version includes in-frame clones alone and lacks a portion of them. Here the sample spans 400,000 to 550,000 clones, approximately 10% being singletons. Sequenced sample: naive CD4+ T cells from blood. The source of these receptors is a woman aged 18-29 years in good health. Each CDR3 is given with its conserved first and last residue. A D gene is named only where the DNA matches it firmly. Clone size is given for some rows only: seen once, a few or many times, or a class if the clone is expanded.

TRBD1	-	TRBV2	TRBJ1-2	TGTGCCAGCTGGATCAGGGGGCTTGGCTACACCTTC	CASWIRGLGYTF
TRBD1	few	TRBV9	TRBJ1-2	TGTGCCAGCAGCGTCGGGACAGGGACTAACTATGGCTACACCTTC	CASSVGTGTNYGYTF
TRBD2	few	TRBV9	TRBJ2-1	TGTGCCAGCAGCGTAGTAGGTTCTAGCGGGGTTGAGCAGTTCTTC	CASSVVGSSGVEQFF
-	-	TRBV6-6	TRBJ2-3	TGTGCCAGCAGTTATCAGGGGGATACGCAGTATTTT	CASSYQGDTQYF
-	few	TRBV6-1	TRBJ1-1	TGTGCCAGTAGAACAGGGCCAGACACTGAAGCTTTCTTT	CASRTGPDTEAFF
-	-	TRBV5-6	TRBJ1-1	TGTGCCAGCAGCTTGGTTGGGGGACGAATGAACACTGAAGCTTTCTTT	CASSLVGGRMNTEAFF
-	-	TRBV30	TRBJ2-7	TGTGCCTGGAGTGGGAATTACGAGCAGTACTTC	CAWSGNYEQYF
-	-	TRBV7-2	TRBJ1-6	TGTGCCAGCGGGTTTCGAGATTCACCCCTCCACTTT	CASGFRDSPLHF
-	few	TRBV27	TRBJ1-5	TGTGCCAGCAGTCCGGGGGTCCGCAATCAGCCCCAGCATTTT	CASSPGVRNQPQHF
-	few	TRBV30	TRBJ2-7	TGTGCCTGGATACCCAGAGGGTTTTACGAGCAGTACTTC	CAWIPRGFYEQYF
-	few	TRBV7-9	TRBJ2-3	TGTGCCAGCAGCTTAGGGTACGGAGATACGCAGTATTTT	CASSLGYGDTQYF
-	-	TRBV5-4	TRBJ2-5	TGTGCCAGCAGCTTACGACAGGGGAGGGGAGAGACCCAGTACTTC	CASSLRQGRGETQYF
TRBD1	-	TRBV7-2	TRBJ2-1	TGTGCCAGCAGCACTCAGACAGGGAACAATGAGCAGTTCTTC	CASSTQTGNNEQFF
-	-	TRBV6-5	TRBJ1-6	TGTGCCAGCACTCAGGGGCTGGCCCTCCACTTT	CASTQGLALHF
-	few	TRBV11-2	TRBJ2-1	TGTGCCAGCAGCTCCAGGAGAGGGATGAGCTACAATGAGCAGTTCTTC	CASSSRRGMSYNEQFF
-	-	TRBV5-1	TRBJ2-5	TGCGCCAGCAGCTTGGGGAGTCCCAGAAGCGGAGAGACCCAGTACTTC	CASSLGSPRSGETQYF
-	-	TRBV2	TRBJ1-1	TGTGCCAGCATTTCCAGGCTCAGTGGCACTGAAGCTTTCTTT	CASISRLSGTEAFF
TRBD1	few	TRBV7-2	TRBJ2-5	TGTGCCAGCAGCCGCCCGACAGGGGCGCAGACCCAGTACTTC	CASSRPTGAQTQYF
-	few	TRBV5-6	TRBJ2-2	TGTGCCAGCAGCTTGGTGCGGGGCACCGGGGAGCTGTTTTTT	CASSLVRGTGELFF
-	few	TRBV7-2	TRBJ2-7	TGTGCCAGCAGCTTGGTTGGTGTCGAGCAGTACTTC	CASSLVGVEQYF
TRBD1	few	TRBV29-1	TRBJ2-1	TGCAGCGATAGACAGGGGATCAATGAGCAGTTCTTC	CSDRQGINEQFF
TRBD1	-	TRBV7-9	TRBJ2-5	TGTGCCAGCAGCTTTTTGGACAGGGAGACCCAGTACTTC	CASSFLDRETQYF
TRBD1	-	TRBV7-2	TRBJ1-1	TGTGCCAGCAGCCGACCGACAGGGTTGAACACTGAAGCTTTCTTT	CASSRPTGLNTEAFF
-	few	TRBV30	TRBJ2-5	TGTGCCTGGACAACGTACCAAGAGACCCAGTACTTC	CAWTTYQETQYF
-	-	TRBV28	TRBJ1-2	TGTGCCACCGCCTCCGGGGACCGTTTACGGGGCTACACCTTC	CATASGDRLRGYTF
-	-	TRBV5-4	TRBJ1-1	TGTGCCAGCAGCTTGGATACAGTTCCGGGAGCTTTCTTT	CASSLDTVPGAFF
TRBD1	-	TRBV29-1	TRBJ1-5	TGCAGCGTTTCACAGGGGCCAACGTATCAGCCCCAGCATTTT	CSVSQGPTYQPQHF
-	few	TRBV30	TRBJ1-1	TGTGCCTGGGGTGGCCGGAGGGTACTGAACACTGAAGCTTTCTTT	CAWGGRRVLNTEAFF
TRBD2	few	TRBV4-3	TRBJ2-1	TGCGCCAGCAGCCCGGAACCACTTAGCGGGAGAGAGTTCTTC	CASSPEPLSGREFF
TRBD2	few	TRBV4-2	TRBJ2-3	TGTGCCAGCAGCCAAGCATGGACTAGCGGGAGGGCGACAGATACGCAGTATTTT	CASSQAWTSGRATDTQYF
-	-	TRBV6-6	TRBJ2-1	TGTGCCAGCAGTTCTAGGTATGATGAGCAGTTCTTC	CASSSRYDEQFF
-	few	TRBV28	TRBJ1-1	TGTGCCAGCAGTCCCTTCGGCCGGGCTTTCTTT	CASSPFGRAFF
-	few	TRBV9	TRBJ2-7	TGTGCCAGCAGCGTAGATACTAGCCGCTACGAGCAGTACTTC	CASSVDTSRYEQYF
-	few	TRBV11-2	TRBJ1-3	TGTGCCAGCAGCCATACGGCCGTAAGCTCTGGAAACACCATATATTTT	CASSHTAVSSGNTIYF
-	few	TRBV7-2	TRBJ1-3	TGTGCCAGCAGCCAAACAGGCTCTGGAAACACCATATATTTT	CASSQTGSGNTIYF
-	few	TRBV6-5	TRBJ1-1	TGTGCCAGCAGTGGGGACGGAGGGAACACTGAAGCTTTCTTT	CASSGDGGNTEAFF
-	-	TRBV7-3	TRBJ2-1	TGTGCCAGCAGCTTAACGTCCAGGGTCTCCTACAATGAGCAGTTCTTC	CASSLTSRVSYNEQFF
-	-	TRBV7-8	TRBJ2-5	TGTGCCAGCAGCCTCTTTCGTCTTGGAGAGACCCAGTACTTC	CASSLFRLGETQYF
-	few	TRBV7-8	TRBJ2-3	TGTGCCAGCAGCTCCCACGGGGATCCAAACCGGAATTTT	CASSSHGDPNRNF
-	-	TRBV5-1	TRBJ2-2	TGCGCCAGCAGCTTGGCCCTCTTTACCGGGGAGCTGTTTTTT	CASSLALFTGELFF
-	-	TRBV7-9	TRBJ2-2	TGTGCCAGCAGCCTGCCGTGGGGGCTAGCTGGGGTAACCACCGGGGAGCTGTTTTTT	CASSLPWGLAGVTTGELFF
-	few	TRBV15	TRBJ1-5	TGTGCCACCAGCAGAGAGGGACGGTATAGCAATCAGCCCCAGCATTTT	CATSREGRYSNQPQHF
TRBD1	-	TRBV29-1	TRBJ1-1	TGCAGCGTTCCGACGTACAGGGGTGTTGCTTTCTTT	CSVPTYRGVAFF
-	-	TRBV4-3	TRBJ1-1	TGCGCCAGCAGCCATGTAGGGGGATCTGGCACTGAAGCTTTCTTT	CASSHVGGSGTEAFF
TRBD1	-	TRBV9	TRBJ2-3	TGTGCCAGCAGCGTAGCTCTGAGACAGGGGGCAGGAGATACGCAGTATTTT	CASSVALRQGAGDTQYF
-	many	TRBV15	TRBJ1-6	TGTGCCACCAGCAGAGAATTTGGTCCACCCCTCCACTTT	CATSREFGPPLHF